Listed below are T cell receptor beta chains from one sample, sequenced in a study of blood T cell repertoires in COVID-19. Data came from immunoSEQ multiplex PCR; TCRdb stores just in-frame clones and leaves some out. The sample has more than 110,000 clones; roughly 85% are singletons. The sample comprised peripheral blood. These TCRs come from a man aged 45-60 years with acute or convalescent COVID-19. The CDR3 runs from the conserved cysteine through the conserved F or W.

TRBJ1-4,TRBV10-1,CASSEMDREAANEKLFF
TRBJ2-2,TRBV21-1,CASTLRGQGYYTGELFF
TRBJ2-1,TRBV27,CASRTGTSDHEQFF
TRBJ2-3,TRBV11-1,CASSVGKDTQYF
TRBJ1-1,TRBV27,CASRAGTGGITEAFF
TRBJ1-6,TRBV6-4,CASSSDGVHSSPLHF
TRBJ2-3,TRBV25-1,CASSEETRTGMNTQYF
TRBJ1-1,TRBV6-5,CASSRGQGDTEAFF
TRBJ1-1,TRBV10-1,CASSARTGMNTEAFF
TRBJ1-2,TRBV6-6,CATMDSNYGYTF
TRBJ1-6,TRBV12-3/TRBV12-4,CASSLGGRSPLHF
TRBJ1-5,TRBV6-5,CASTGGSSQPQHF
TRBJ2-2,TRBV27,CASSPLPATGITGELFF
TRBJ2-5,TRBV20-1,CSAWTSGTQYF
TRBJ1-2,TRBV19,CASSIVSQGAGYGYTF
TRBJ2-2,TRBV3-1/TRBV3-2,CASKDVGGTGELFF
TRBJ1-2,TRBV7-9,CASSSTGVYGYTF
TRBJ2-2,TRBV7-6,CASRTTSGRATGELFF
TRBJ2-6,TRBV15,CATSGGSGQGASGANVLTF
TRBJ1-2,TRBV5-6,CASSFRDRGGYGYTF
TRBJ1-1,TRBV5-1,CASSLLGDTEAFF
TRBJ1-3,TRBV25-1,CASSEDYSWNTIYF
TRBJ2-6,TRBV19,CASSMEGNSGANVLTF
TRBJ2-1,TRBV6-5,CASSYSPSGGAHEQFF
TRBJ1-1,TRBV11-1,CASSPERGGAFF
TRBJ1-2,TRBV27,CASSLYNRADGYTF
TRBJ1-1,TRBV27,CASSLGGKTEAFF
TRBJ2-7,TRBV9,CASSERGLSSYEQYF
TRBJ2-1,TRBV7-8,CASSLGLAGGLDEQFF
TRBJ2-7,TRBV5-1,CASSPDRGPKNLF
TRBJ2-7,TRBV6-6,CASSPLGYEQYF
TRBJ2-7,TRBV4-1,CASSQEASGPYEQYF
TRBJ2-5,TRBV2,CASSDNQETQYF
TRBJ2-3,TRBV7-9,CASSRGSGVVNTQYF
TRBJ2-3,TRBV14,CASSWRTSGTDTQYF
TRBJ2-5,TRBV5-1,CASSSGGSGGRQETQYF
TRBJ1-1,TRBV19,CASSIGYRAFF
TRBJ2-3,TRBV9,CASSVDTSGRSDTQYF
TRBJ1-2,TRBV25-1,CASSERQGFDYGYTF
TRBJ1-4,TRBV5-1,CASSIETATNEKLFF
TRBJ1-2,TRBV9,CASRSKGDGHGYTF
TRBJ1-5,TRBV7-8,CASSLGTGGADQPQHF
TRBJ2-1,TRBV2,CASRGLAGVRNEQFF
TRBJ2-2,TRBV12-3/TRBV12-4,CASARHTGELFF
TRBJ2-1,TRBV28,CASSLEVAGGPNEQFF
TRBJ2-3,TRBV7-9,CASSLGTFDSTDTQYF
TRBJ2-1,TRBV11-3,CASSLYGGDSSSYNEQFF
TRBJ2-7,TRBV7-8,CASSLGGLAGYYEQYF